This T cell receptor beta chain was sequenced for a study of cytotoxic CD8 clonotypes in ibrutinib-treated CLL. Looking at the study overall: After a median of around 70 months, roughly 14 patients stayed remitted and around 12 progressed; responses had been partial in about 24 and complete in 2. The study recorded mean values of approximately 260,000 productive templates and 90,000 to 100,000 productive rearrangements per sample. Response samples came after a median roughly 13 months of treatment, range 6 to 36. Study observations and caveats: Few clonotypes were public, and these shrank or held steady under treatment.

This clone was seen a handful of times. Its target is unknown. Libraries were prepared by immunoSEQ multiplex PCR; TCRdb keeps only in-frame clonotypes and omits some of them. The repertoire has about 130,000 clones, about 79% of them found once; the top ten carry roughly 13%. Material: PBMCs, obtained after 12 months of ibrutinib treatment. This receptor was identified in a human donor with chronic lymphocytic leukemia.

CDR3 sequence (DNA): TGCAGCGTTGAAAACAATGAGCAGTTCTTC. Protein sequence: CSVENNEQFF. This chain uses TRBV29-1 with TRBJ2-1; unclear D gene. The V gene's germline CDR1 is SQVTM and CDR2 ANQGSEA. Trimming cost V 2 bases and J 5 bases, with 1 base left between them. CDR3 length: 10 amino acids.